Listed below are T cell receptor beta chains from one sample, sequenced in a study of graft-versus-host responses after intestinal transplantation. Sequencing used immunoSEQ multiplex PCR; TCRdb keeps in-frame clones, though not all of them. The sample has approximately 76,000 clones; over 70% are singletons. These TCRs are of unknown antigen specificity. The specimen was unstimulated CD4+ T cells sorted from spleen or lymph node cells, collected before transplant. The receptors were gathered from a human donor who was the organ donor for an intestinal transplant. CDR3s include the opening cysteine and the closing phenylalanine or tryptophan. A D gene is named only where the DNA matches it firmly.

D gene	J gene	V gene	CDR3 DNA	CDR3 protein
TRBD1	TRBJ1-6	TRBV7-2	TGTGCCAGCAGCTTAGGATCAGGGGGCAATTCACCCCTCCACTTT	CASSLGSGGNSPLHF
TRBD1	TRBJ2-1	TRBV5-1	TGCGCCAGCAGCCCGGGACAGGGGTTTGTAAATGAGCAGTTCTTC	CASSPGQGFVNEQFF
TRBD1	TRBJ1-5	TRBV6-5	TGTGCCAGCAGTTTAAGGGGGCGTAATCAGCCCCAGCATTTT	CASSLRGRNQPQHF
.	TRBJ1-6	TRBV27	TGTGCCAGCAGTTTTGAGGATTCACCCCTCCACTTT	CASSFEDSPLHF
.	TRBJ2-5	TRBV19	TGTGCCAGTAGGCTCGGGGAGACCCAGTACTTC	CASRLGETQYF
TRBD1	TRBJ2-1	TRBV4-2	TGTGCCAGCAGCCAAGGGAGCGGACAGGGAATCGGTGAGCAGTTCTTC	CASSQGSGQGIGEQFF
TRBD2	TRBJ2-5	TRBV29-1	TGCAGCGTTGGTCCAGCGGGGGGGCCGGGGACCCAGTACTTC	CSVGPAGGPGTQYF
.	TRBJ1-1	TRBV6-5	TGTGCCAGCACCAGGGGCGTGGGCACTGAAGCTTTCTTT	CASTRGVGTEAFF
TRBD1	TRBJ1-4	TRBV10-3	TGTGCCACCGGGACAGGGGCGGGTGAAAAACTGTTTTTT	CATGTGAGEKLFF
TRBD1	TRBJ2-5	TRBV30	TGTGCCTGGAGTGTTGGCGCAGGGGGCGCAGAGACCCAGTACTTC	CAWSVGAGGAETQYF
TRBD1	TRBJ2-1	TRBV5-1	TGCGCCAGCAGCTTGGCTGGACAGGGCCAGACCTACAATGAGCAGTTCTTC	CASSLAGQGQTYNEQFF
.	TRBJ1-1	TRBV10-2	TGCGCCAGCAGTGATGCGGGATTGACTGAAGCTTTCTTT	CASSDAGLTEAFF
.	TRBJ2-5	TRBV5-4	TGTGCCAGCAGCTTTGGTGCGGGGAGAGACCAAGAGACCCAGTACTTC	CASSFGAGRDQETQYF
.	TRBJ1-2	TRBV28	TGTGCCAGCAGTGAGCCGACGGGGAGCTACACCTTC	CASSEPTGSYTF
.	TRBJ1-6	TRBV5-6	TGTGCCAGCAGCTTACCTGGTCGAGGGTCACCCCTCCACTTT	CASSLPGRGSPLHF
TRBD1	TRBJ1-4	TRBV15	TGTGCCACCAGCAGAGAAGGGGGCGGTGGGGAAAAACTGTTTTTT	CATSREGGGGEKLFF
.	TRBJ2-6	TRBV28	TGTGCCAGCAGTTTAGAGGTGGGCTCTGGGGCCAACGTCCTGACTTTC	CASSLEVGSGANVLTF
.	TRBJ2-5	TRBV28	TGTGCCAGCAGTATAATCGAGAAACAAGAGACCCAGTACTTC	CASSIIEKQETQYF
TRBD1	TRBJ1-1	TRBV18	TGTGCCAGCTCCCCGGGACAGGGAACTGAAGCTTTCTTT	CASSPGQGTEAFF
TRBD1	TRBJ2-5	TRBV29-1	TGCAGCGTTGATTTGGGCAGGGGGATAACAAGAGAGACCCAGTACTTC	CSVDLGRGITRETQYF
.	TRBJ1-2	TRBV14	TGTGCCAGCAGCCGAGGGTCTGAGGGCCGCCTCTATGGCTACACCTTC	CASSRGSEGRLYGYTF
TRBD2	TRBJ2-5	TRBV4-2	TGTGCCAGCAGCCATGGTAGCGGGGGGAGGGAGGAGACCCAGTACTTC	CASSHGSGGREETQYF
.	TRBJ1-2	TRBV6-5	TGTGCCAGCAGTTACTCGACAGGAAAAAACTATGGCTACACCTTC	CASSYSTGKNYGYTF
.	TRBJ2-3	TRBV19	TGTGCCAGTAGTACAACAGGGAAGGGAACGCAGTATTTT	CASSTTGKGTQYF
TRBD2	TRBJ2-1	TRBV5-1	TGCGCCAGCAGCGCGGCTAGCGGGGGGGCCTACAATGAGCAGTTCTTC	CASSAASGGAYNEQFF
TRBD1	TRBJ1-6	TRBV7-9	TGTGCCAGCAGCTTAGGTGAAACAGGGGGATCACCCCTCCACTTT	CASSLGETGGSPLHF
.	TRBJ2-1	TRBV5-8	TGTGCCAGCAGCGCCCGTCGAGGGGGGGCCGATGAGCAGTTCTTC	CASSARRGGADEQFF
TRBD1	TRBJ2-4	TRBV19	TGTGCCAGTAGACCGACAGGGTTCGCCAAAAACATTCAGTACTTC	CASRPTGFAKNIQYF